These 16 T cell receptor beta chains originate from one sample sequenced in a study of T cells in localized non-small cell lung cancer. Method: immunoSEQ multiplex PCR; TCRdb's copy keeps in-frame clones and lacks some. Of approximately 70,000 clones in the sample, 75% to 85% were seen once. This material consisted of PBMCs, taken before any cancer treatment. These receptors were obtained from a man between 35 and 75 years old with stage II lung adenocarcinoma.

The gene calls are TRBV19 and TRBJ1-5, with TRBD1 identical over 10 bases. The V gene end was trimmed by 7 bases and the J gene end by 1 base; junction bases not matched to a gene: 7. CDR3 length equals 16 residues. Looked up from germline, CDR1 is LNHDA and CDR2 is SQIVND (reference sequence). This chain's CDR3 is CASILDRGLSNQPQHF. The CDR3 DNA is TGTGCCAGTATTCTCGACAGGGGGCTCAGCAATCAGCCCCAGCATTTT.

The chain recombines TRBV27 with TRBJ2-7; 11 bases fit TRBD2. In germline, CDR1 is MNHEY, CDR2 SMNVEV (reference sequence). This CDR3 has 14 amino acids. Trimming cost V 3 bases and J 7 bases; bases outside gene matches: 5. CDR3 sequence (DNA): TGTGCCAGCAGTTTCTCTAGCGGGAGGCTTGAGCAGTACTTC. Its translation is CASSFSSGRLEQYF.

The chain recombines TRBV6-5 with TRBJ2-1; 8 bases fit TRBD2. CDR1 and CDR2 (germline): MNHEY, SVGAGI. The V and J ends lost 2 bases and 4 bases, in that order; junction bases with no gene match: 7. The CDR3 extends over 16 amino acids. The CDR3 sequence is CASSYTLAGSYNEQFF. CDR3 nucleotides: TGTGCCAGCAGTTACACCTTAGCGGGATCTTACAATGAGCAGTTCTTC.

The chain is built from TRBV19 and TRBJ2-7, with D maybe TRBD2 (6 bases). Germline CDR1 reads LNHDA; CDR2 reads SQIVND (reference sequence). CDR3 length: 15 amino acids. V dropped 5 bases and J dropped 5 bases, with 19 bases sitting between them. The CDR3 nucleotides are TGTGCCAGTAGTCCTACTAGCCTTCGTTTGGACGAGCAGTACTTC. This sequence encodes CASSPTSLRLDEQYF.

V gene TRBV5-4 combines with J gene TRBJ1-1; D not certain. The CDR3 loop spans 14 amino acids. With 0 bases removed from V and 8 bases from J, the gap between germline ends came to 14 bases. From germline, CDR1 is SGHNT and CDR2 YYREEE (reference sequence). The CDR3 loop reads CASSLEGPGFEAFF. DNA of the CDR3: TGTGCCAGCAGCTTGGAGGGCCCCGGATTCGAAGCTTTCTTT.

The J gene is TRBJ2-7, the V gene TRBV29-1; TRBD1 matches at 10 bases. From germline, CDR1 is SQVTM and CDR2 ANQGSEA. V was clipped by 5 bases and J by 2 bases; unmatched bases: 3. This CDR3 comprises 13 residues. The chain's CDR3 is CSVRTGGTYEQYF. Here the CDR3 DNA reads TGCAGCGTTAGGACAGGGGGTACCTACGAGCAGTACTTC.

V usage is TRBV11-2 and J usage is TRBJ2-1, with D perhaps given as TRBD1 or TRBD2 (5 bases each). Germline CDR1 and CDR2: SGHAT and FQNNGV. The CDR3 contains 15 residues. The germline V and J ends were trimmed by 1 base and 9 bases, with 16 bases remaining between them. In DNA, the CDR3 is TGTGCCAGCAGCTTAGGGGACCTGTCGCGTGGTGAGCAGTTCTTC. Translation gives CASSLGDLSRGEQFF.

The chain uses TRBV19 and TRBJ1-1, with 10 bases fitting TRBD1. The CDR3 is 14 residues long. CDR1 and CDR2 (germline): LNHDA, SQIVND (reference sequence). Trimming cost V 10 bases and J 6 bases; bases outside gene matches: 11. This chain's CDR3 is CATFETGGYSEAFF. The CDR3, as DNA: TGTGCCACCTTTGAGACAGGGGGCTATTCTGAAGCTTTCTTT.

The CDR3 DNA follows: TGTGCCAGCAGCGAGGGACCGGTCCAGTACTTC. Translation: CASSEGPVQYF. The chain has TRBV11-2 and TRBJ2-5, with D possibly being TRBD1 or TRBD2 (5 bases each). The germline V gene encodes CDR1 SGHAT and CDR2 FQNNGV. There are 11 residues in the CDR3. Trimming pared 5 bases from V and 10 bases from J, leaving 11 bases between.

The chain uses TRBV19 and TRBJ2-7; 16 bases are a match to TRBD2. This CDR3 region has 19 residues. Germline V gene data show CDR1 as LNHDA and CDR2 as SQIVND (reference sequence). J lost 2 bases, V lost 1 base, and 8 bases had no gene match. CDR3 DNA sequence: TGTGCCAGTAGTATAGGGGCCGGGACTAGCGGGAGGGCCGCCTACGAGCAGTACTTC. As protein: CASSIGAGTSGRAAYEQYF.

This clone was seen just once. The chain links TRBV18 to TRBJ1-1, with D perhaps matching TRBD1 (6 bases). Germline V gene data show CDR1 as KGHSH and CDR2 as LQKENI. The CDR3 runs 19 residues. The ends were cut back, 3 bases at V and 1 base at J, with 24 bases in the middle. The CDR3 DNA sequence: TGTGCCAGCTCACCCCTAAACACAAGGGGGGCTCGTGCGAACACTGAAGCTTTCTTT. It encodes CASSPLNTRGARANTEAFF.

This sequence joins TRBV30 and TRBJ2-2; no clear D. The CDR3 contains 14 residues. Trimming cost V 7 bases and J 2 bases, with 14 bases left between them. The V gene's germline CDR1 is GTSNPN and CDR2 SVGIG (reference sequence). The CDR3 DNA is TGTGCCTCACCCCGTCGGTTCAACACCGGGGAGCTGTTTTTT. This encodes CASPRRFNTGELFF. The full variable domain, completed using reference TRBV30 and TRBJ2-2, is SQTIHQWPATLVQPVGSPLSLECTVEGTSNPNLYWYRQAAGRGLQLLFYSVGIGQISSEVPQNLSASRPQDRQFILSSKKLLLSDSGFYLCASPRRFNTGELFFGEGSRLTVL.

In this sample, this clone turned up a few times. The chain joins TRBV5-1 to TRBJ1-1, with TRBD1 identical over 9 bases. CDR1 is SGHRS, CDR2 YFSETQ, per germline. V gave up 3 bases and J gave up 5 bases; unmatched junction bases: 5. The CDR3 runs 14 residues. CDR3 sequence: CASSSTGTGTEAFF. CDR3 bases: TGCGCCAGCAGCTCAACCGGGACAGGGACTGAAGCTTTCTTT.

The chain is built from TRBV15 and TRBJ2-1, with D possibly matching TRBD2 (5 bases). The CDR3 totals 16 residues. Germline V gene lookup returns CDR1 LNHNV and CDR2 YYDKDF (reference sequence). Trimming took off 0 bases at V and 0 bases at J, with 9 bases between the two ends. The chain's CDR3 is CATSRDSGSSYNEQFF. The CDR3 DNA is TGTGCCACCAGCAGAGATTCGGGGAGCTCCTACAATGAGCAGTTCTTC. The whole variable domain, remainder taken from reference TRBV15 and TRBJ2-1, is DAMVIQNPRYQVTQFGKPVTLSCSQTLNHNVMYWYQQKSSQAPKLLFHYYDKDFNNEADTPDNFQSRRPNTSFCFLDIRSPGLGDTAMYLCATSRDSGSSYNEQFFGPGTRLTVL.

The chain employs TRBV14 and TRBJ2-7; possible D gene TRBD1, 6 bases. The CDR3 contains 14 residues. Per germline, CDR1 SGHDN and CDR2 FVKESK. V lost 4 bases, J lost 3 bases, and 13 bases lay in between. DNA of the CDR3: TGTGCCAGCAGCCCCGGGACATTTGACTACGAGCAGTACTTC. It yields the protein CASSPGTFDYEQYF.

The gene calls are TRBV18 and TRBJ2-5; TRBD2 matches 12 bases. Germline CDR1 is KGHSH and CDR2 is LQKENI. This CDR3 spans 16 amino acids. The junction had 9 bases not matched to a gene; V was cut back by 5 bases and J by 5 bases. The DNA of the CDR3 is TGTGCCAGCTCAAGACTAGCGGGAGTGTCTTCGGAGACCCAGTACTTC. It is translated as CASSRLAGVSSETQYF.